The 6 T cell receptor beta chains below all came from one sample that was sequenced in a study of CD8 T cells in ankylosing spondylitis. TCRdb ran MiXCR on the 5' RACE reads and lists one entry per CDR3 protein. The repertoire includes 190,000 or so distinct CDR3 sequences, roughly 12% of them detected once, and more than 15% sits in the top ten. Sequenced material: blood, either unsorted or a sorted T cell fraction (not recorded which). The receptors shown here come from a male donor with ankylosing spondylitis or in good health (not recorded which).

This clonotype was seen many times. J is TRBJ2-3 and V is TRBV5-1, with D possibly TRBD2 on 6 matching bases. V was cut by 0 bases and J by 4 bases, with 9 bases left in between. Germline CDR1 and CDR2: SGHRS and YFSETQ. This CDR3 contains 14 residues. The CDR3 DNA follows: TGCGCCAGCAGCTTGGGGACGGGAGCAGATACGCAGTATTTT. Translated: CASSLGTGADTQYF.

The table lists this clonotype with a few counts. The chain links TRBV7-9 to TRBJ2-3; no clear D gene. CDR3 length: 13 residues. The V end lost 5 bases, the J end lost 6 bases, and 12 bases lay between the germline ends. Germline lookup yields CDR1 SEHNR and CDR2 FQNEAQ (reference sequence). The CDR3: CASSVGLWDTQYF. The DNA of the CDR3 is TGTGCCAGCAGCGTGGGGTTGTGGGATACGCAGTATTTT. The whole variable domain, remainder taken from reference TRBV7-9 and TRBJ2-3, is DTGVSQNPRHKITKRGQNVTFRCDPISEHNRLYWYRQTLGQGPEFLTYFQNEAQLEKSRLLSDRFSAERPKGSFSTLEIQRTEQGDSAMYLCASSVGLWDTQYFGPGTRLTVL.

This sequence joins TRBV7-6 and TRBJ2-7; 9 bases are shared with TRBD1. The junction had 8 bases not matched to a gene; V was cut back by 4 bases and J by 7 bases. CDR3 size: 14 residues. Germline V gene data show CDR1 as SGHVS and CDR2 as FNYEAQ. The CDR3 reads CASSSGTGPGEQYF. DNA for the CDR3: TGTGCCAGCAGCTCGGGGACAGGGCCCGGGGAGCAGTACTTC.

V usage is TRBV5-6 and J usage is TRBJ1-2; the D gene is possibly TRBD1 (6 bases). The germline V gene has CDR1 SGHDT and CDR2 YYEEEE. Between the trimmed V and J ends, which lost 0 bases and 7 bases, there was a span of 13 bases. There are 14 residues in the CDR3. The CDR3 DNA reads TGTGCCAGCAGCTTGGCGACAGGCGTCCGTGGCTACACCTTC. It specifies CASSLATGVRGYTF.

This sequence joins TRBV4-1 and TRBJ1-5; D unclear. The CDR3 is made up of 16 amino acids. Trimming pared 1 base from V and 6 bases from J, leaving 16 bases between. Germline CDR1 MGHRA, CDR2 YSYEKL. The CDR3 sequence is CASSQGPNSPSQPQHF. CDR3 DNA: TGCGCCAGCAGCCAAGGCCCGAACAGTCCCAGTCAGCCCCAGCATTTT.

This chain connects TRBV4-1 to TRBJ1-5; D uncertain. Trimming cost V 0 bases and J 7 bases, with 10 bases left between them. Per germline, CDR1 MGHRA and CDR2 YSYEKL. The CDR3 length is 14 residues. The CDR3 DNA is TGCGCCAGCAGCCAAGATTGGCTCGGACAGCCCCAGCATTTT. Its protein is CASSQDWLGQPQHF.